This TCR beta chain was observed in a study of blood T cell repertoires in COVID-19. Per the authors' pipeline: Amplifying reference gene primers gave estimates of nucleated cell counts. Clones were read by immunoSEQ multiplex PCR, and TCRdb kept only the in-frame ones, dropping some. V, J and clone size reflect that table, while D and trimming were determined from the DNA. The sample gives about 220,000 clones, roughly 80% of which show up once; 1.3% is in the top ten. Cohorts were assigned according to the clinical history that participants reported. CDR3 length: 14 amino acids. CDR1 and CDR2 (germline): SSHAT, FNYEAQ (reference sequence). V was clipped by 5 bases and J by 0 bases, with 7 bases between them.

The TCR was taken from a woman in her thirties or forties with acute COVID-19. Sequenced input: PBMCs or T cells enriched from blood (not recorded which). The chain is built from TRBV7-7 and TRBJ2-2; D possibly corresponds to TRBD1 (6 bases). CDR3 protein: CASSQGTNTGELFF. The CDR3 DNA reads as TGTGCCAGCAGCCAGGGGACGAACACCGGGGAGCTGTTTTTT.